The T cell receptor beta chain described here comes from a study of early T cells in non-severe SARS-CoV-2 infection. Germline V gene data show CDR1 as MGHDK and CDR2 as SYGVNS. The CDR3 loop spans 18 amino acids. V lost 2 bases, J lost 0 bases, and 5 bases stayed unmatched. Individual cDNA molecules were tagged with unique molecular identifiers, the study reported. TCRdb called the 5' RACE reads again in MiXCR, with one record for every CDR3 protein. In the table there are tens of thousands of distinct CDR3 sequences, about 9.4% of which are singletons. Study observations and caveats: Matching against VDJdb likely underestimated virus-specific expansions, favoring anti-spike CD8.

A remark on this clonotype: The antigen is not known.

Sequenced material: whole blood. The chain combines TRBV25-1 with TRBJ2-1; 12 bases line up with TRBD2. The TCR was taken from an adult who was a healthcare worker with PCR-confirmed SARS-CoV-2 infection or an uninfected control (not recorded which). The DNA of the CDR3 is TGTGCCAGCAGTGAACGCGGACTAGCGGGGAGCTCCTACAATGAGCAGTTCTTC. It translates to CASSERGLAGSSYNEQFF.